This T cell receptor (beta chain) was sequenced during a study of glioma-infiltrating T cells after dendritic cell vaccination. The data were produced by immunoSEQ multiplex PCR, yet TCRdb's version contains in-frame clones alone and is incomplete. The data show over 75,000 clones, with 70% to 90% seen just once and 2.1% held by the top ten. Whole-study findings and limits: Higher TCR clonality did not directly relate to longer survival.

This clone was counted ten times or more. Its antigen is unknown. The time point denotes: after dendritic cell vaccination, including at tumor progression/relapse. Trimming cost V 0 bases and J 0 bases, with 6 bases left between them. The CDR3 length is 14 residues. Germline V gene sequence: CDR1 SGHNT, CDR2 YYREEE (reference sequence). Specimen: blood, collected after dendritic cell vaccination. This TCR derives from a human donor with glioblastoma. V usage is TRBV5-4 and J usage is TRBJ1-2; D is unresolved. As DNA, the CDR3 is TGTGCCAGCAGCTTGGACACCTCTAACTATGGCTACACCTTC. This sequence encodes CASSLDTSNYGYTF.